This passage covers 5 T cell receptor beta chains from one sample sequenced in a study of T-cell reconstitution after alpha-beta-depleted transplantation in children. The authors prepared the TCRbeta library with unique molecular identifiers. A single record per CDR3 protein comes from TCRdb applying MiXCR to the PCR reads. The sample contains a few hundred thousand distinct CDR3 sequences, approximately 13% of which appear only once. The source material was PBMCs, mostly from graft donor cells, sampled 360 days after TCRalphabeta/CD19-depleted stem cell transplant. These receptors came from a male patient under 18 who had a stem cell transplant for acute myeloid leukemia, so the T cells may come from the graft donor.

There are many counts of this clonotype. The V call is TRBV6-5, the J call TRBJ2-7; D uncertain. The CDR3 extends over 13 amino acids. Deletions cut 0 bases from V and 3 bases from J, with 6 bases between. The germline V gene has CDR1 MNHEY and CDR2 SVGAGI. For the CDR3, the DNA is TGTGCCAGCAGTTACTCGACCCGCTACGAGCAGTACTTC. Protein product: CASSYSTRYEQYF.

This clonotype was counted ten times or more. This chain uses TRBV28 with TRBJ2-7; tentative D call: TRBD1 (5 bases). This CDR3 has 15 residues. The germline CDR1 and CDR2 sequences are MDHEN and SYDVKM. V was shortened by 1 base and J by 2 bases, with 12 bases between the two germline ends. The CDR3 DNA reads TGTGCCAGCAGTTTATTAGGGCAGGGAACCTACGAGCAGTACTTC. It yields the protein CASSLLGQGTYEQYF.

This clonotype has ten or more counts. The CDR3 region has the DNA TGTGCCAGCAGCCAACCGACTCAAGGACAGGGGTCGGGTGAGCAGTTCTTC. Translated: CASSQPTQGQGSGEQFF. V gene TRBV4-2 combines with J gene TRBJ2-1; 9 bases map to TRBD1. The V gene end was trimmed by 2 bases and the J gene end by 9 bases; junction bases not matched to a gene: 14. The CDR3 length is 17 residues. Germline CDR1 is LGHNA and CDR2 is YNFKEQ.

This clonotype was counted only a few times. The chain uses TRBV2 and TRBJ2-1, with 12 bases identical to TRBD2. CDR1 is SNHLY, CDR2 FYNNEI, per germline. V lost 8 bases, J lost 5 bases, and 7 bases stayed unmatched. The CDR3 extends over 15 amino acids. In nucleotides, the CDR3 is TGTGCCAGCCCTAGGACTAGCGGGGAGAACAATGAGCAGTTCTTC. Its protein is CASPRTSGENNEQFF.

Ten or more counts support this clonotype. The chain combines TRBV6-6 with TRBJ2-5, with 8 bases that match TRBD2. Germline-derived CDR1 and CDR2 are MNHNY and SVGAGI (reference sequence). V trimming: 7 bases; J trimming: 3 bases; junction bases outside the gene matches: 4. The CDR3 consists of 13 residues. The CDR3 region has the DNA TGTGCCAGCACTTTAGCGGGGAAAGAGACCCAGTACTTC. It yields the protein CASTLAGKETQYF.